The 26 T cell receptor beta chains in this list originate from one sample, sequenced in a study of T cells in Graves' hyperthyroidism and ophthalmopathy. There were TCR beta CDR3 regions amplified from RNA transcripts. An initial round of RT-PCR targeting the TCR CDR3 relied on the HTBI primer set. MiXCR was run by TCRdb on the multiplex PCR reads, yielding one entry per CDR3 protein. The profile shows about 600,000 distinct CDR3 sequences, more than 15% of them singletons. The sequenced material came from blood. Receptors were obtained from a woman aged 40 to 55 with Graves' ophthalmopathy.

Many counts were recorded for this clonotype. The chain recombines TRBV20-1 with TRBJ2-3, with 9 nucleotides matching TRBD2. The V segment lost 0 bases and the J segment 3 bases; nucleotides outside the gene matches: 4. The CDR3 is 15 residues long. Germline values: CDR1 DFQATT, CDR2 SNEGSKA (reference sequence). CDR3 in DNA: TGCAGTGCTAGAGATGTAGCGGGGGCTACAGATACGCAGTATTTT. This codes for CSARDVAGATDTQYF.

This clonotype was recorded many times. The CDR3 is CSAGDNSGGRSYNEQFF. The CDR3 nucleotides are TGCAGTGCCGGAGACAATAGCGGGGGTCGCTCCTACAATGAGCAGTTCTTC. V gene TRBV20-1 combines with J gene TRBJ2-1, with 9 bases that match TRBD2. J gave up 0 bases and V 6 bases, and 12 bases lay outside the gene matches. Germline V gene lookup returns CDR1 DFQATT and CDR2 SNEGSKA (reference sequence). This CDR3 comprises 17 residues.

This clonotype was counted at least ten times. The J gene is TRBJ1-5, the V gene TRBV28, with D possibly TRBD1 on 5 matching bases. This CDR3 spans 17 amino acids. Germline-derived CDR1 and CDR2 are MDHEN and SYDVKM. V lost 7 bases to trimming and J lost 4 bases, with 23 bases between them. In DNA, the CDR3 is TGTGCCAGCACCGACACTTTTGGGGGATTGAGTAATCAGCCCCAGCATTTT. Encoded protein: CASTDTFGGLSNQPQHF.

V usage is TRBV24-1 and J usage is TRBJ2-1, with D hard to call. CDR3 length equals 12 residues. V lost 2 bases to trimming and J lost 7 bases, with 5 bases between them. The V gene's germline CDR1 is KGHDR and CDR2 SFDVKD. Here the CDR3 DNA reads TGTGCCACCAGTGATTCAAATAATGAGCAGTTCTTC. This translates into CATSDSNNEQFF.

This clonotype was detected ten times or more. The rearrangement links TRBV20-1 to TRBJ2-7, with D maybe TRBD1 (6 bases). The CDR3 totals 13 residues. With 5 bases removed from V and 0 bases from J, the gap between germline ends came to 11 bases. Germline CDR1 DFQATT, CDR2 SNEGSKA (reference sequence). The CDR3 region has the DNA TGCAGTGCTCCACGGACAGACTCCTACGAGCAGTACTTC. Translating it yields CSAPRTDSYEQYF.

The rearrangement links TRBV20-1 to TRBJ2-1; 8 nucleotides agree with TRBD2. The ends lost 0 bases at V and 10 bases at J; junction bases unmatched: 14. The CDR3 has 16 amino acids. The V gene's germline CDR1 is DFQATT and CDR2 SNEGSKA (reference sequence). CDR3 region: CSARDASGLEVGEQFF. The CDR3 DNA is TGCAGTGCTAGAGATGCCTCGGGACTAGAGGTAGGCGAGCAGTTCTTC.

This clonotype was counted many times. The CDR3: CASSFLAGGPIYEQYF. The CDR3 coding sequence is TGTGCCAGCAGCTTCTTAGCGGGAGGGCCGATCTACGAGCAGTACTTC. The chain recombines TRBV7-8 with TRBJ2-7, with 11 bases that match TRBD2. This CDR3 has 16 residues. Germline CDR1 reads SGHVS; CDR2 reads FQNEAQ. V was pared by 3 bases and J by 3 bases, with 7 bases of the junction left unmatched.

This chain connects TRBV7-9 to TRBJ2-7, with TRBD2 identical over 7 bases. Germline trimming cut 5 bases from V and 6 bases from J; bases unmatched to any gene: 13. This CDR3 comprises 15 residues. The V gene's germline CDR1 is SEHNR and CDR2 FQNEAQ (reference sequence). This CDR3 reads CASSQPGGGIGEQYF. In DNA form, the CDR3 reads TGTGCCAGCAGCCAGCCCGGGGGAGGGATTGGCGAGCAGTACTTC.

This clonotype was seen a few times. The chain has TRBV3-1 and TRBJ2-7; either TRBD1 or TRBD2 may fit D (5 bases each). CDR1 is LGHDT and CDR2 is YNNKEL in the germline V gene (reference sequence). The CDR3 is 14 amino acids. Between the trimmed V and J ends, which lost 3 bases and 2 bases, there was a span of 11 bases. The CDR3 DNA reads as TGTGCCAGCAGCCACGGGGACGGAACCTACGAGCAGTACTTC. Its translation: CASSHGDGTYEQYF.

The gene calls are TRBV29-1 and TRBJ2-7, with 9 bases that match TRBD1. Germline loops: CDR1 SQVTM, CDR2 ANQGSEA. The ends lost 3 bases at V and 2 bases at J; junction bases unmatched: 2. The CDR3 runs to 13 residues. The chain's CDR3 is CSVEGDRAYEQYF. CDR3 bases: TGCAGCGTTGAGGGGGACAGGGCCTACGAGCAGTACTTC.

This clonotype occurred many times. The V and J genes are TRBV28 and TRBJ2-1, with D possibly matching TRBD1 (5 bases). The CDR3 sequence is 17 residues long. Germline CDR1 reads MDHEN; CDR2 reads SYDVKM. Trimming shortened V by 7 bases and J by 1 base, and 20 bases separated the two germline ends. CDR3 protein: CASILNPGQRSYNEQFF. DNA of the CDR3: TGTGCCAGCATTCTCAACCCAGGACAAAGGTCCTACAATGAGCAGTTCTTC.

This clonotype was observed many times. CDR3 in amino acids: CSAPRTVSTDTQYF. The CDR3 coding sequence is TGCAGTGCTCCCCGGACGGTTAGCACAGATACGCAGTATTTT. The J gene is TRBJ2-3, the V gene TRBV20-1, with D unclear. The CDR3 contains 14 residues. Germline V gene sequence: CDR1 DFQATT, CDR2 SNEGSKA (reference sequence). Trimming left V 5 bases short and J 0 bases short, with 12 bases between.

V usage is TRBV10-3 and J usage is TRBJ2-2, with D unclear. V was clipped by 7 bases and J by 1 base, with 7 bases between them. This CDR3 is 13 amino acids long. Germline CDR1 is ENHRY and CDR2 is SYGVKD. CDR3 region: CAIKDGNTGELFF. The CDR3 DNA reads TGTGCCATCAAGGACGGGAACACCGGGGAGCTGTTTTTT.

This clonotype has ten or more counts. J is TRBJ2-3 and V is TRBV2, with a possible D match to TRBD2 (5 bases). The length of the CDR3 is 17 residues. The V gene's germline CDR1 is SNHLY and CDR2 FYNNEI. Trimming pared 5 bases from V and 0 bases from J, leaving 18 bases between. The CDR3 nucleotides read TGTGCCAGCAGTCAACACCTGAGGGAAGTGAGCACAGATACGCAGTATTTT. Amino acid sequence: CASSQHLREVSTDTQYF.

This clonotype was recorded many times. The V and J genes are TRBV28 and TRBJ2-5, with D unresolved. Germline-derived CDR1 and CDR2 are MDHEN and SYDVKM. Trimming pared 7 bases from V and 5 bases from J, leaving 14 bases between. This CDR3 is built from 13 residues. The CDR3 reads CASNEQLQETQYF. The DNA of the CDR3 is TGTGCCAGCAACGAACAGCTGCAGGAGACCCAGTACTTC.

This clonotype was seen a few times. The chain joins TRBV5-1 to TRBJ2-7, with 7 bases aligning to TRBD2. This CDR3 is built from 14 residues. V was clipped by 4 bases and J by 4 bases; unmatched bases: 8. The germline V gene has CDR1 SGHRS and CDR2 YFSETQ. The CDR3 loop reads CASSRGLVPYEQYF. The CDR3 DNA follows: TGCGCCAGCAGCAGAGGACTAGTTCCTTACGAGCAGTACTTC.

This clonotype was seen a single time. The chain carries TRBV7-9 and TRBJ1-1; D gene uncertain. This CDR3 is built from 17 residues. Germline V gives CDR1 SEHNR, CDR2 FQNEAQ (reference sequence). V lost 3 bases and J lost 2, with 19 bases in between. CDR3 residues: CASSFRPAGRLNTEAFF. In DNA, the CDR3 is TGTGCCAGCAGCTTTAGGCCCGCGGGCAGGCTAAACACTGAAGCTTTCTTT.

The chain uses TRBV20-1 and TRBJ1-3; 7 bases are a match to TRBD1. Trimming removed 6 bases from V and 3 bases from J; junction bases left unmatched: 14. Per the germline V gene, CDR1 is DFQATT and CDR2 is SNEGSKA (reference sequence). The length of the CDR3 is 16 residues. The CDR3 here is CSAGSTGWGSGNTIYF. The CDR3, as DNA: TGCAGTGCGGGATCGACAGGGTGGGGAAGTGGAAACACCATATATTTT.

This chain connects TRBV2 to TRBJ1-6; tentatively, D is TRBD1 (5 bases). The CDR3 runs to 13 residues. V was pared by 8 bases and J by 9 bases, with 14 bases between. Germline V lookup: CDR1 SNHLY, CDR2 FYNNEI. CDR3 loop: CASGSRAFSPLHF. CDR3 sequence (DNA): TGTGCCAGCGGGTCCAGGGCTTTTTCACCCCTCCACTTT.

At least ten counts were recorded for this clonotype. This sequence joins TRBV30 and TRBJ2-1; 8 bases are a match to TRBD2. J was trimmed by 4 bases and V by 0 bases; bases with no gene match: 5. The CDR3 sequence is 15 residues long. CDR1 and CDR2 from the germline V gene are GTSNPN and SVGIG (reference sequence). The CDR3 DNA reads TGTGCCTGGAGTGTACGGGGGGGTTTGTACAATGAGCAGTTCTTC. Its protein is CAWSVRGGLYNEQFF.

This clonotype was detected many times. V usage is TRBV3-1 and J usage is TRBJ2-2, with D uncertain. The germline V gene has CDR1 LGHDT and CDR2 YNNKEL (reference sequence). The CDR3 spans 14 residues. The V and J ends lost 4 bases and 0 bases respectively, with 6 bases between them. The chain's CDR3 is CASSLPSNTGELFF. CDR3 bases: TGTGCCAGCAGCCTTCCGTCGAACACCGGGGAGCTGTTTTTT.

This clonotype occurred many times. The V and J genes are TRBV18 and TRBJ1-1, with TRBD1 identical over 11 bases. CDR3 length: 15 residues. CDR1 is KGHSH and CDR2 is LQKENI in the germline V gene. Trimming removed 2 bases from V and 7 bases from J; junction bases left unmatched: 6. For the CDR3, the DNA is TGTGCCAGCTCACCAGGACAGGGGGCCTTTGGTGAAGCTTTCTTT. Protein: CASSPGQGAFGEAFF.

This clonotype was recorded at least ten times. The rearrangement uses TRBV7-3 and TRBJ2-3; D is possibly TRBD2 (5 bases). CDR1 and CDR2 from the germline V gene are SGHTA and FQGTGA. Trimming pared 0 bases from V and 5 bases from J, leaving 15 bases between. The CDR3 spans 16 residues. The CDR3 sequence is CASSLTGAGGQDTQYF. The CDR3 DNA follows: TGTGCCAGCAGCTTAACCGGTGCGGGTGGGCAAGATACGCAGTATTTT. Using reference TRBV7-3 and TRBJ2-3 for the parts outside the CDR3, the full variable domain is GAGVSQTPSNKVTEKGKYVELRCDPISGHTALYWYRQSLGQGPEFLIYFQGTGAADDSGLPNDRFFAVRPEGSVSTLKIQRTERGDSAVYLCASSLTGAGGQDTQYFGPGTRLTVL.

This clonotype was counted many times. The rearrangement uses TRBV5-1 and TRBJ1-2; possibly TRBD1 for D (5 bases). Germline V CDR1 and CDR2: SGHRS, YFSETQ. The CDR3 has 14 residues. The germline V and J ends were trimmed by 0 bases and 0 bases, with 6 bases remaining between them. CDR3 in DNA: TGCGCCAGCAGCTTGGAAGGGGCTAACTATGGCTACACCTTC. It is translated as CASSLEGANYGYTF. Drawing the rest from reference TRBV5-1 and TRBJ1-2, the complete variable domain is KAGVTQTPRYLIKTRGQQVTLSCSPISGHRSVSWYQQTPGQGLQFLFEYFSETQRNKGNFPGRFSGRQFSNSRSEMNVSTLELGDSALYLCASSLEGANYGYTFGSGTRLTVV.

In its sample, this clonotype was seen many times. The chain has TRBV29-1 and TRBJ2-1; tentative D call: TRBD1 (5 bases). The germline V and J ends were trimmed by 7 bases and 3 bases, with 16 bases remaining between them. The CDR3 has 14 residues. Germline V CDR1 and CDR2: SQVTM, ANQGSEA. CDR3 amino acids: CSATDTVRYNEQFF. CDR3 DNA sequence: TGCAGCGCTACGGACACCGTACGCTACAATGAGCAGTTCTTC.

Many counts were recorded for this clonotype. The DNA of the CDR3 is TGTGCCAGCAGTTCCGGGACCCCTGTCCACGAGCAGTACTTC. This codes for CASSSGTPVHEQYF. The V gene is TRBV6-2 or TRBV6-3, the J gene TRBJ2-7; D might be TRBD1 or TRBD2, each matching 5 bases. This CDR3 comprises 14 residues. Germline lookup yields CDR1 MNHEY and CDR2 SVGEGT. V was cut by 4 bases and J by 5 bases, with 15 bases left in between.